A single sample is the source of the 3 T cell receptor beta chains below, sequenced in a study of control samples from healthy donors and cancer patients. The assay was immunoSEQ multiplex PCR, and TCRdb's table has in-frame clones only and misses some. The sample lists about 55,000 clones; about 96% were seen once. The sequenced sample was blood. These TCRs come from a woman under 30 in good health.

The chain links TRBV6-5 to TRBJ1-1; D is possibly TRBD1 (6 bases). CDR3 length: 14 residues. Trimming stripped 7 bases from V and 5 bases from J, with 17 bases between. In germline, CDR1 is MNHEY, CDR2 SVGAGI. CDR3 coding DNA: TGTGCCAGCAAACAGGGCTCACTGGAGACTGAAGCTTTCTTT. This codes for CASKQGSLETEAFF.

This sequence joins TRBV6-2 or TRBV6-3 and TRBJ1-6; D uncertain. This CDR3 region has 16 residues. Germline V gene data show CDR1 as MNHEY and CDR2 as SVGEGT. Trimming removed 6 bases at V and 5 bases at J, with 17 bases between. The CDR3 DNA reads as TGTGCCAGCAGCCCTGTTGGCAGGACTGATAATTCACCCCTCCACTTT. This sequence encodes CASSPVGRTDNSPLHF.

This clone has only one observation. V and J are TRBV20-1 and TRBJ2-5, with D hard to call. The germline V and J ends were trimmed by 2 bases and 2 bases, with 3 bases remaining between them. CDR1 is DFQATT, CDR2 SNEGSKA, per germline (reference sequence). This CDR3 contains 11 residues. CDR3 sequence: CSARPQETQYF. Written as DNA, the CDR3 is TGCAGTGCTAGACCACAAGAGACCCAGTACTTC.